This T cell receptor (beta chain) was sequenced in a study of CD8 T cells in acute hepatitis C reinfection. In the study overall: TCRbeta of HCV NS3-1073-specific CD8+ T cells was profiled. Study-level results: TRBV04 and TRBV06 were preferentially used in all groups, not explained by naive pool overrepresentation.

Only in-frame clones appear in the TCRdb table, and some are missing; sequencing was by immunoSEQ multiplex PCR. Among approximately 39,000 clones, approximately 90% were seen once, and the ten largest hold less than 0.6%. Looked up from germline, CDR1 is SGHTS and CDR2 is YDEGEE. The CDR3 loop spans 15 amino acids. V was clipped by 5 bases and J by 8 bases; unmatched bases: 8. Time point here: naive CD8 control sorted from an acute-time-point sample. Donors were people who inject drugs, followed every 3 months. This clone was seen a single time. What it binds is unknown. This clonotype originated in a man aged 30-40 years with chronic hepatitis C. The rearrangement joins TRBV5-8 to TRBJ2-3; 13 positions agree with TRBD2. The sample comprised naive CD8+ T cells from PBMCs. The CDR3, as DNA: TGTGCCAGCAGGGGACTAGCGGGAAGACTTGCTACGCAGTATTTT. It specifies CASRGLAGRLATQYF.